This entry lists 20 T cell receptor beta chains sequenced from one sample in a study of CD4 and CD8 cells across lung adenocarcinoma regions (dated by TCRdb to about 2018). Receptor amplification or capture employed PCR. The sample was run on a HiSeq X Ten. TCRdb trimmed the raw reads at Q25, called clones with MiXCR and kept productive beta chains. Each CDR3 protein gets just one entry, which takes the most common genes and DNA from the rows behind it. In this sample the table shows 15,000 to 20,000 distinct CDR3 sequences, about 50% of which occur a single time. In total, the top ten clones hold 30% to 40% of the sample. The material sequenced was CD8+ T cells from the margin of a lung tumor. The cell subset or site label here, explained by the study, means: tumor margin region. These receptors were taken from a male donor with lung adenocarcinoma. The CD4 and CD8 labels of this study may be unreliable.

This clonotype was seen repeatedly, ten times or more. In DNA form, the CDR3 reads TGTGCCAGTCTAAGATCTAGGTTTTTTATACAAGAGACCCAGTACTTC. It is translated as CASLRSRFFIQETQYF. This sequence joins TRBV6-4 and TRBJ2-5; D is unclear. The CDR3 is 16 amino acids. Trimming removed 9 bases at V and 2 bases at J, with 22 bases between. Germline-derived CDR1 and CDR2 are MRHNA and SNTAGT.

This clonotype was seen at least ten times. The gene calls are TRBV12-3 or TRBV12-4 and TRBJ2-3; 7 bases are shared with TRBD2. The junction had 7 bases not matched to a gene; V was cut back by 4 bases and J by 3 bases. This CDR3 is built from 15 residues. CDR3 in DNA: TGTGCCAGCAGTTCCTCGCTAGCGGCAACAGATACGCAGTATTTT. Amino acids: CASSSSLAATDTQYF.

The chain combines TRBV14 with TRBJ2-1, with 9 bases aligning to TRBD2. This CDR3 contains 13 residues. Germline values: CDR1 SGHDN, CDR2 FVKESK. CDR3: CASGGLSYNEQFF. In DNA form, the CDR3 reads TGTGCTAGCGGGGGACTCTCCTACAATGAGCAGTTCTTC.

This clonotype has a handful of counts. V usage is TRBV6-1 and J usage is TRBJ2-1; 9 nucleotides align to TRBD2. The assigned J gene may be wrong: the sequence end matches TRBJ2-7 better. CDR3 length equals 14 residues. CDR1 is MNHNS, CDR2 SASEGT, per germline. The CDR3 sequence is CASSQRLAEYEQYF. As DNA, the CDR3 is TGTGCCAGCAGTCAAAGACTAGCGGAATACGAGCAGTACTTC.

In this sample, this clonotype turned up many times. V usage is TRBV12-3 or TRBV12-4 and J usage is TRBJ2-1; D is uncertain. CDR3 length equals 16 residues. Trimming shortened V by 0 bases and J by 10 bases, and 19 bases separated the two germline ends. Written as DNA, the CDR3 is TGTGCCAGCAGTTTAGCGCAGAGACCCATCATAGGAGAGCAGTTCTTC. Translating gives CASSLAQRPIIGEQFF.

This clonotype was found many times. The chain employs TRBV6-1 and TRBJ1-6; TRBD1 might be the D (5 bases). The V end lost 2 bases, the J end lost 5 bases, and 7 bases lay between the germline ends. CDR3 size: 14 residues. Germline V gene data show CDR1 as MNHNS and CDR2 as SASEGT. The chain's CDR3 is CASSERGDNSPLHF. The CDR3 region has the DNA TGTGCCAGCAGTGAACGAGGGGATAATTCACCCCTCCACTTT.

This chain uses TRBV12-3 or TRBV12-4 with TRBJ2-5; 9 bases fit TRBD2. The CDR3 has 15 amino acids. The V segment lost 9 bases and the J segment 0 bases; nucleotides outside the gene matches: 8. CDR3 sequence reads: CARVLTSGYQETQYF. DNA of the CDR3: TGTGCCAGAGTTCTTACTAGCGGGTACCAAGAGACCCAGTACTTC.

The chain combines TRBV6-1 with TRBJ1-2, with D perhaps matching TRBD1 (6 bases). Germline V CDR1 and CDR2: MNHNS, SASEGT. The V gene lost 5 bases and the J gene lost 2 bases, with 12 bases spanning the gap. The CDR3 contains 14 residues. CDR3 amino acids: CASSRPGVNYGYTF. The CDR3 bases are TGTGCCAGCAGTCGCCCAGGGGTAAACTATGGCTACACCTTC.

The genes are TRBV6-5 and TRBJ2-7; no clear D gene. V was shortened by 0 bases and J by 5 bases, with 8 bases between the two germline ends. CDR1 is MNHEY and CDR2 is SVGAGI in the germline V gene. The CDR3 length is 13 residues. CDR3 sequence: CASSYSYLDEQYF. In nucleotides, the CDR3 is TGTGCCAGCAGTTACTCTTATTTGGACGAGCAGTACTTC.

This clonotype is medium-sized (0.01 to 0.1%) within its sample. As DNA, the CDR3 is TGTGCCAGCAGCTTAGGGCGGGAGACGGCCGAGCAGTACTTC. Its protein is CASSLGRETAEQYF. This chain connects TRBV7-2 to TRBJ2-1; 7 bases are shared with TRBD2. With the DNA end fitting TRBJ2-7 better, the J assignment may be wrong. CDR3 length: 14 residues. Per germline, CDR1 SGHTA and CDR2 FQGNSA.

The CDR3 DNA is TGTGCCAGCAGTTACTCGCCCGGGCGGAGTAACTATGGCTACACCTTC. Its translation: CASSYSPGRSNYGYTF. The gene calls are TRBV6-5 and TRBJ1-2, with unresolved D. Trimming removed 0 bases from V and 1 base from J, with 12 bases in between. The CDR3 is 16 residues long. Germline V gene sequence: CDR1 MNHEY, CDR2 SVGAGI.

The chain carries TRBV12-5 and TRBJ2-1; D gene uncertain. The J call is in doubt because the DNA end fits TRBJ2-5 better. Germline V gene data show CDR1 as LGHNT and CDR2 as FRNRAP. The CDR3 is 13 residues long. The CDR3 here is CASVTDVGETQYF. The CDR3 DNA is TGTGCTAGTGTCACCGATGTTGGGGAGACCCAGTACTTC.

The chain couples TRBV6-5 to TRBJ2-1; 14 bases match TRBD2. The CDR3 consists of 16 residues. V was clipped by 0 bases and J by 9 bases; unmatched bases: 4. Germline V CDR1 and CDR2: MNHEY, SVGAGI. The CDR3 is CASSYSGLAGEFEQFF. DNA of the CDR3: TGTGCCAGCAGTTACTCGGGACTAGCGGGAGAGTTTGAGCAGTTCTTC.

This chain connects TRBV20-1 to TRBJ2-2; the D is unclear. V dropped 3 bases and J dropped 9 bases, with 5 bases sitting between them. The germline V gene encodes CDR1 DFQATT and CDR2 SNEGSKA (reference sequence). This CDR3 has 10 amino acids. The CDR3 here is CSASYRELFF. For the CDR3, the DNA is TGCAGTGCTAGTTACCGGGAGCTGTTTTTT.

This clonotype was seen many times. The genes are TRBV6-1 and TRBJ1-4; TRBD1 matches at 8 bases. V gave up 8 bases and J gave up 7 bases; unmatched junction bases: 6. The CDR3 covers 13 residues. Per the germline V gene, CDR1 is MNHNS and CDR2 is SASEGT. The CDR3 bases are TGTGCCAGCCGCAGGGGGCAGAGTGAAAAACTGTTTTTT. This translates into CASRRGQSEKLFF.

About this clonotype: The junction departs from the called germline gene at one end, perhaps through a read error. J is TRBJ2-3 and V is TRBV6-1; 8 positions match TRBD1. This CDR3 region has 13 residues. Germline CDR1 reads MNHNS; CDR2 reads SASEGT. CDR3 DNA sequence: TGTGCCAGGGGACAGGATGGCCCAGATACCCAGTACTTT. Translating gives CARGQDGPDTQYF.

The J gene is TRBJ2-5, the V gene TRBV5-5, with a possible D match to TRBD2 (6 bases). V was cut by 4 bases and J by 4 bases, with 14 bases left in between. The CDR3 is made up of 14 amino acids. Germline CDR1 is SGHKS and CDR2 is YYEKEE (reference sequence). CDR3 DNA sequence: TGTGCCAGCAGCCGGGACTCCGCTTCAGAGACCCAGTACTTC. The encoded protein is CASSRDSASETQYF.

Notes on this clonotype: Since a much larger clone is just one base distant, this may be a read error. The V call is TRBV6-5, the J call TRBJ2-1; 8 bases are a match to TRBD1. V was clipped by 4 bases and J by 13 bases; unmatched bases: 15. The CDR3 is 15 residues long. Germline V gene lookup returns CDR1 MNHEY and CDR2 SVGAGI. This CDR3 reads CASSSYDRGGETQFF. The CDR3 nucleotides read TGTGCCAGCAGTTCCTACGACAGGGGTGGGGAGACCCAGTTCTTC.

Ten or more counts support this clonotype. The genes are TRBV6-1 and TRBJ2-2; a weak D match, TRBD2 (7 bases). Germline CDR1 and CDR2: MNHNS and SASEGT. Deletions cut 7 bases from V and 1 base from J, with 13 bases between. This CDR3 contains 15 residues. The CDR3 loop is CASKGGGWNTGELFF. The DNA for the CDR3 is TGTGCCAGCAAAGGGGGGGGCTGGAACACCGGGGAGCTGTTTTTT.

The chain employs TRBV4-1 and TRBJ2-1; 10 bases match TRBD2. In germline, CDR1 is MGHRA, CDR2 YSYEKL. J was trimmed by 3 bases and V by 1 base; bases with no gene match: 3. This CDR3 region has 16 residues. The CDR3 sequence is CASSQVSSGSYNEQFF. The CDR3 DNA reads TGCGCCAGCAGCCAAGTATCTAGCGGGAGCTACAATGAGCAGTTCTTC.